One sample yielded the 19 T cell receptor beta chains listed below, sequenced in a study of T cells after yellow fever vaccination. TCRdb reprocessed the 5' RACE reads via MiXCR and lists one record per CDR3 protein. The sample yields a few hundred thousand distinct CDR3 sequences, over 15% seen once. Sequencing was performed on PBMCs, taken 15 days after the yellow fever booster vaccination. These receptors were taken from a man in his thirties or forties who received the YFV17D yellow fever vaccine.

The sample holds a few counts of this clonotype. V and J are TRBV5-1 and TRBJ2-7; TRBD1 matches at 8 bases. Germline V gene sequence: CDR1 SGHRS, CDR2 YFSETQ. J was trimmed by 2 bases and V by 2 bases; bases with no gene match: 6. The CDR3 length is 15 residues. The CDR3 coding sequence is TGCGCCAGCAGCTTTGACGGACAGGGTACCTACGAGCAGTACTTC. It encodes CASSFDGQGTYEQYF.

This clonotype was counted ten times or more. V and J are TRBV6-1 and TRBJ2-1, with a tentative D call TRBD2 (6 bases). The CDR3 spans 16 residues. Trimming cost V 6 bases and J 0 bases, with 15 bases left between them. Germline CDR1 and CDR2: MNHNS and SASEGT. CDR3 protein: CASRGLAPSSYNEQFF. CDR3 DNA: TGTGCCAGCAGGGGCCTAGCGCCCAGCTCCTACAATGAGCAGTTCTTC.

This clonotype was counted between two and nine times. V and J are TRBV30 and TRBJ1-1; D call uncertain. The V and J ends lost 6 bases and 4 bases respectively, with 18 bases between them. This CDR3 spans 14 amino acids. From germline, CDR1 is GTSNPN and CDR2 SVGIG (reference sequence). CDR3 residues: CACTQDSLATEAFF. As DNA, the CDR3 is TGTGCCTGCACCCAGGATTCCTTGGCCACTGAAGCTTTCTTT. Together with reference TRBV30 and TRBJ1-1, the CDR3 gives the full variable domain: SQTIHQWPATLVQPVGSPLSLECTVEGTSNPNLYWYRQAAGRGLQLLFYSVGIGQISSEVPQNLSASRPQDRQFILSSKKLLLSDSGFYLCACTQDSLATEAFFGQGTRLTVV.

The rearrangement uses TRBV9 and TRBJ2-7; no firm D call. This CDR3 has 13 amino acids. In germline, CDR1 is SGDLS, CDR2 YYNGEE. Between the trimmed V and J ends, which lost 1 base and 4 bases, there was a span of 9 bases. CDR3 amino acids: CASSVSGVYEQYF. CDR3 DNA sequence: TGTGCCAGCAGCGTAAGTGGGGTTTACGAGCAGTACTTC.

This chain connects TRBV6-5 to TRBJ2-5, with 12 bases fitting TRBD1. Germline values: CDR1 MNHEY, CDR2 SVGAGI. This CDR3 contains 16 residues. The V gene end was trimmed by 0 bases and the J gene end by 9 bases; junction bases not matched to a gene: 8. The CDR3 nucleotides read TGTGCCAGCAGTTACTCCGGGACAGGGGGCTGGGGGGCCCAGTACTTC. Amino acids: CASSYSGTGGWGAQYF.

Only a few counts were recorded for this clonotype. The chain joins TRBV12-3 or TRBV12-4 to TRBJ1-2, with D possibly TRBD1 on 6 matching bases. Trimming took off 6 bases at V and 4 bases at J, with 12 bases between the two ends. This CDR3 comprises 13 residues. The CDR3 protein is CASSPQGPYGYTF. In DNA, the CDR3 is TGTGCCAGCAGCCCACAGGGACCCTATGGCTACACCTTC.

This clonotype came up a few times. The chain has TRBV7-9 and TRBJ1-2, with 7 bases lining up with TRBD1. Germline assignment: CDR1 SEHNR and CDR2 FQNEAQ (reference sequence). V lost 4 bases and J lost 3; bases outside the gene matches: 5. The CDR3 covers 14 residues. In DNA form, the CDR3 reads TGTGCCAGCAGCTCGACAGGGAAGGACTATGGCTACACCTTC. This translates into CASSSTGKDYGYTF.

The chain links TRBV3-1 to TRBJ1-1, with D perhaps matching TRBD1 (5 bases). Trimming cost V 5 bases and J 2 bases, with 15 bases left between them. This CDR3 has 15 amino acids. CDR1 is LGHDT, CDR2 YNNKEL, per germline (reference sequence). CDR3 sequence: CASSDPGRLNTEAFF. Written as DNA, the CDR3 is TGTGCCAGCAGCGACCCGGGACGGCTCAACACTGAAGCTTTCTTT.

The CDR3 nucleotides read TGTGCCAGCAGCTTAGCGGACACGGGGGGACAGCCCCAGCATTTT. This codes for CASSLADTGGQPQHF. The chain uses TRBV7-9 and TRBJ1-5, with a possible D match to TRBD1 (5 bases). V was pared by 0 bases and J by 7 bases, with 13 bases between. The CDR3 is made up of 15 amino acids. Germline CDR1 and CDR2: SEHNR and FQNEAQ (reference sequence).

The rearrangement joins TRBV18 to TRBJ1-4; possibly TRBD1 for D (6 bases). The V end lost 3 bases, the J end lost 1 base, and 12 bases lay between the germline ends. Germline values: CDR1 KGHSH, CDR2 LQKENI. The CDR3 has 16 amino acids. The CDR3 loop reads CASSPQIGGTNEKLFF. In DNA form, the CDR3 reads TGTGCCAGCTCACCGCAGATAGGGGGAACTAATGAAAAACTGTTTTTT. Full variable domain (remainder filled in from reference TRBV18 and TRBJ1-4): NAGVMQNPRHLVRRRGQEARLRCSPMKGHSHVYWYRQLPEEGLKFMVYLQKENIIDESGMPKERFSAEFPKEGPSILRIQQVVRGDSAAYFCASSPQIGGTNEKLFFGSGTQLSVL.

In this sample, this clonotype turned up a few times. The chain recombines TRBV5-4 with TRBJ2-3; the D gene is possibly TRBD1 (5 bases). Trimming stripped 6 bases from V and 2 bases from J, with 16 bases between. CDR1 is SGHNT, CDR2 YYREEE, per germline (reference sequence). CDR3 size: 15 residues. CDR3 in amino acids: CASTRDIGATDTQYF. The CDR3 nucleotides are TGTGCCAGCACCCGAGACATTGGGGCCACAGATACGCAGTATTTT.

There are a few counts of this clonotype. This chain uses TRBV5-1 with TRBJ2-1; 14 nucleotides line up with TRBD2. The V and J ends lost 2 bases and 9 bases, in that order; junction bases with no gene match: 4. The germline V gene encodes CDR1 SGHRS and CDR2 YFSETQ. The CDR3 has 15 residues. The CDR3 protein is CASSFLGTSGGEQFF. In DNA, the CDR3 is TGCGCCAGCAGCTTCTTAGGGACTAGCGGGGGTGAGCAGTTCTTC.

The chain carries TRBV29-1 and TRBJ1-1; weak D call: TRBD1 (5 bases). The CDR3 is made up of 12 amino acids. Germline loops: CDR1 SQVTM, CDR2 ANQGSEA. V dropped 7 bases and J dropped 11 bases, with 20 bases sitting between them. This CDR3 reads CSAQTQAARAFF. CDR3 bases: TGCAGCGCTCAGACACAGGCAGCTCGGGCTTTCTTT.

The CDR3 loop is CASSQDAPPSTDTQYF. The DNA of the CDR3 is TGTGCCAGCAGCCAAGATGCGCCTCCCAGCACAGATACGCAGTATTTT. The chain links TRBV4-2 to TRBJ2-3; D remains unclear. CDR1 LGHNA and CDR2 YNFKEQ come from the germline V gene. The CDR3 runs 16 residues. Trimming stripped 0 bases from V and 0 bases from J, with 10 bases between.

This chain's CDR3 is CASSPGLGSSYEQYF. CDR3 bases: TGTGCCAGCAGCCCGGGACTTGGAAGCTCCTACGAGCAGTACTTC. The V and J genes are TRBV5-4 and TRBJ2-7, with D possibly being TRBD2 (6 bases). The ends were cut back, 4 bases at V and 0 bases at J, with 14 bases in the middle. The CDR3 loop spans 15 amino acids. Germline loops: CDR1 SGHNT, CDR2 YYREEE (reference sequence).

This clonotype was picked up a small number of times. The gene calls are TRBV9 and TRBJ1-4; 7 bases are shared with TRBD1. The J segment lost 13 bases and the V segment lost 4 bases, leaving 13 bases of the junction unmatched. Germline V gene data show CDR1 as SGDLS and CDR2 as YYNGEE. The CDR3 length is 14 residues. The CDR3 sequence: CASSPRDSRVGLFF. DNA of the CDR3: TGTGCCAGCAGCCCCAGGGACAGCCGTGTCGGACTGTTTTTT.

CDR3 protein: CSAWTGEETQYF. As DNA, the CDR3 is TGCAGTGCATGGACAGGGGAAGAGACCCAGTACTTC. The gene calls are TRBV20-1 and TRBJ2-5; the match to TRBD1 covers 9 bases. Germline V gene lookup returns CDR1 DFQATT and CDR2 SNEGSKA (reference sequence). This CDR3 region has 12 residues. V lost 6 bases, J lost 3 bases, and 2 bases stayed unmatched.

There are a few counts of this clonotype. The chain is built from TRBV12-3 or TRBV12-4 and TRBJ2-2, with no clear D. With 1 base removed from V and 1 base from J, the gap between germline ends came to 7 bases. This CDR3 contains 15 residues. The chain's CDR3 is CASSLEYGNTGELFF. The CDR3 DNA follows: TGTGCCAGCAGTTTAGAATATGGGAACACCGGGGAGCTGTTTTTT.

V usage is TRBV20-1 and J usage is TRBJ2-7, with TRBD2 identical over 10 bases. The CDR3 totals 15 residues. Trimming cost V 0 bases and J 3 bases; bases outside gene matches: 5. Per germline, CDR1 DFQATT and CDR2 SNEGSKA (reference sequence). CDR3 DNA sequence: TGCAGTGCTAGAGATAGACTAGCGGGCAGCTACGAGCAGTACTTC. It is translated as CSARDRLAGSYEQYF.